This paragraph covers one T cell receptor (beta chain) sequence. Its cognate antigen is unknown. The data belong to a study of CD4+ T cells in melanoma. Findings of the study overall: Diverse differentiation states were reported for melanoma neoantigen-specific CD4+ T cells. A reported correlation linked neoantigen-specific CD4+ T cells to CD8+, macrophage and B cell function.

Germline V gene sequence: CDR1 SNHLY, CDR2 FYNNEI. CDR3 length: 12 amino acids. The V and J ends lost 7 bases and 0 bases respectively, with 6 bases between them. Sequenced by immunoSEQ multiplex PCR; TCRdb stores in-frame clones only, minus some. Of 11,000 or so clones listed, 66% are singletons. Input material: cells from a culture (not recorded whether cultured in vitro). The chain is built from TRBV2 and TRBJ1-1; D unclear. The receptor was isolated from a human donor with melanoma. CDR3 residues: CASKRLNTEAFF. The DNA for the CDR3 is TGTGCCAGCAAGAGGTTGAACACTGAAGCTTTCTTT.